This T cell receptor beta chain was profiled in a study of shared clonotypes between healthy human individuals. Only in-frame clones appear in the TCRdb table, and some are missing; sequencing was by immunoSEQ multiplex PCR. The table records 2 million to 2.5 million clones, approximately 95% of them present only once. This CDR3 spans 16 amino acids. V lost 5 bases, J lost 0 bases, and 13 bases lay in between. The germline V gene encodes CDR1 MNHEY and CDR2 SMNVEV (reference sequence). Sequenced: naive CD4+ T cells sorted from blood. The subset denotes: CD45RA+ positively selected. The V gene is TRBV27, the J gene TRBJ1-4; D remains ambiguous. This clonotype was sampled from a man between 18 and 35 years old in good health. The CDR3 nucleotides read TGTGCCAGCAGTCCAACCGCCGGAGCAACTAATGAAAAACTGTTTTTT. This gives the protein CASSPTAGATNEKLFF.